One sample yielded the 10 T cell receptor beta chains listed below, sequenced in a study of T cell changes during pregnancy in multiple sclerosis. Some clones are missing from TCRdb's copy, which holds only in-frame ones; the method was immunoSEQ multiplex PCR. The sample holds about 22,000 clones, about 89% seen once. This material consisted of CD4+ T cells from peripheral blood mononuclear cells, taken after pregnancy. The receptors derive from a female donor in good health, enrolled as a control in a pregnancy study.

This clone was seen only once. The genes are TRBV10-3 and TRBJ1-5; TRBD1 matches at 9 bases. Looked up from germline, CDR1 is ENHRY and CDR2 is SYGVKD. The CDR3 sequence is 17 residues long. V lost 2 bases to trimming and J lost 7 bases; unmatched junction nucleotides: 12. CDR3 protein: CAISERYDRGKLQPQHF. CDR3 coding DNA: TGTGCCATCAGTGAGAGATACGACAGGGGGAAGTTGCAGCCCCAGCATTTT.

The V and J genes are TRBV29-1 and TRBJ1-5; no firm D call. CDR3 length: 13 residues. Trimming removed 4 bases from V and 5 bases from J, with 12 bases in between. Per germline, CDR1 SQVTM and CDR2 ANQGSEA. The CDR3 is CSVVSGLDQPQHF. For the CDR3, the DNA is TGCAGCGTTGTATCGGGTTTGGATCAGCCCCAGCATTTT.

Note on this clone: The germline gene is not matched at one end of the junction; a read error may be the cause. The chain carries TRBV14 and TRBJ1-2; tentatively, D is TRBD1 (5 bases). The CDR3 has 13 residues. Looked up from germline, CDR1 is SGHDN and CDR2 is FVKESK. The DNA for the CDR3 is TGTGCCAGCCAAGCAAATACCGGGACTCGCTCATCCTTC. This codes for CASQANTGTRSSF.

This chain links TRBV9 with TRBJ1-1; 7 nucleotides line up with TRBD1. Germline V CDR1 and CDR2: SGDLS, YYNGEE. This CDR3 contains 12 residues. The V and J ends lost 3 bases and 4 bases, in that order; junction bases with no gene match: 0. CDR3 in DNA: TGTGCCAGCAGCGGACAGGGCACTGAAGCTTTCTTT. Translating it yields CASSGQGTEAFF.

The chain uses TRBV4-1 and TRBJ2-5; D remains ambiguous. CDR1 is MGHRA, CDR2 YSYEKL, per germline. Trimming removed 0 bases at V and 1 base at J, with 6 bases between. This CDR3 has 14 amino acids. CDR3 in DNA: TGCGCCAGCAGCCAAGAAACGGTCCAAGAGACCCAGTACTTC. Protein sequence: CASSQETVQETQYF.

The genes are TRBV29-1 and TRBJ2-3, with D uncertain. With 7 bases removed from V and 5 bases from J, the gap between germline ends came to 7 bases. This CDR3 contains 10 residues. Germline V lookup: CDR1 SQVTM, CDR2 ANQGSEA. DNA for the CDR3: TGCAGCGGACGACAAGATACGCAGTATTTT. This translates into CSGRQDTQYF.

V gene TRBV11-2 combines with J gene TRBJ2-1; 7 bases line up with TRBD2. Germline lookup yields CDR1 SGHAT and CDR2 FQNNGV. Trimming removed 4 bases from V and 2 bases from J; junction bases left unmatched: 2. This CDR3 has 14 amino acids. CDR3 sequence: CASSSGLPYNEQFF. CDR3 DNA: TGTGCCAGCAGCTCGGGACTACCCTACAATGAGCAGTTCTTC.

This rearrangement joins TRBV7-9 to TRBJ1-1, with D tentatively TRBD1 (5 bases). CDR1 and CDR2 from the germline V gene are SEHNR and FQNEAQ (reference sequence). The CDR3 consists of 15 residues. With 0 bases removed from V and 10 bases from J, the gap between germline ends came to 18 bases. The CDR3 reads CASSLAAGRNWGAFF. The CDR3 DNA reads TGTGCCAGCAGCTTAGCCGCAGGGCGGAATTGGGGAGCTTTCTTT.

DNA of the CDR3: TGTGCCAGCAGCTTAACCCCCCAGGGTGATGGCTACACCTTC. This sequence encodes CASSLTPQGDGYTF. The rearrangement uses TRBV7-3 and TRBJ1-2; a weak D match, TRBD1 (5 bases). V was cut by 0 bases and J by 6 bases, with 11 bases left in between. This CDR3 has 14 amino acids. Germline V gene sequence: CDR1 SGHTA, CDR2 FQGTGA.

The genes are TRBV5-1 and TRBJ2-1; 13 positions agree with TRBD2. This CDR3 spans 16 amino acids. Germline V gene sequence: CDR1 SGHRS, CDR2 YFSETQ. V trimming: 1 base; J trimming: 8 bases; junction bases outside the gene matches: 6. The CDR3, as DNA: TGCGCCAGCAGCTTGACCGGGACTAGCGGGGTAGATGAGCAGTTCTTC. Encoded protein: CASSLTGTSGVDEQFF.